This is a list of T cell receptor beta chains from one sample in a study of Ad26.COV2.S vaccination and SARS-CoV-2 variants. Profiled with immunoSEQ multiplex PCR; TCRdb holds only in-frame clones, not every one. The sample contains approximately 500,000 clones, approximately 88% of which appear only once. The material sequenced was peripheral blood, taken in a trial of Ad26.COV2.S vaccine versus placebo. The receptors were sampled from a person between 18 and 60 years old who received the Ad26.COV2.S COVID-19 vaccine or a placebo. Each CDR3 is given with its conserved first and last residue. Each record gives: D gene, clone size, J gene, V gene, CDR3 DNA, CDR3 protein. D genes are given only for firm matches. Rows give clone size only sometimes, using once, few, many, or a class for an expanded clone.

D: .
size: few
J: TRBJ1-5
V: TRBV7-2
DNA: TGTGCCAGCAGCTTAGTTCACGGTAATCAGCCCCAGCATTTT
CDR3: CASSLVHGNQPQHF

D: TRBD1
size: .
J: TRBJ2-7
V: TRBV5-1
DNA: TGCGCCAGCAGCGAGGGACAGGTAATTTACGAGCAGTACTTC
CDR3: CASSEGQVIYEQYF

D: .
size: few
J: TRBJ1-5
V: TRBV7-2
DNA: TGTGCCAGCAGCTTAGGAGGCTCCAGAGCCAATCAGCCCCAGCATTTT
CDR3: CASSLGGSRANQPQHF

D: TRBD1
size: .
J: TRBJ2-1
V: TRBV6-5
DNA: TGTGCCAGCAGCGTCGACAGGGGGGTCACGAATGAGCAGTTCTTC
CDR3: CASSVDRGVTNEQFF

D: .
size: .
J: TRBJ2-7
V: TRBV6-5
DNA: TGTGCCAGCAGTTCTGACAGGGGAGGGGAGCAGTACTTC
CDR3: CASSSDRGGEQYF

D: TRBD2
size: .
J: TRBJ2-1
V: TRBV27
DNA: TGTGCCAGCAGGCCCCTTAGCGGGAATGAGCAGTTCTTC
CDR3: CASRPLSGNEQFF

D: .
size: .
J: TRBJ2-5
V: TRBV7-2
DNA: TGTGCCAGCAGACCTCCTGGGCCGGCCGAGACCCAGTACTTC
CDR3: CASRPPGPAETQYF

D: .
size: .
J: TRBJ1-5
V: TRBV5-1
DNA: TGCGCCAGCAGCTTGGGGCAGAATCAGCCCCAGCATTTT
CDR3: CASSLGQNQPQHF

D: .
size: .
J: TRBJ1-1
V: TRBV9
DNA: TGTGCCAGCAGCGTAGGGAGTCAGGGAACTGAAGCTTTCTTT
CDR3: CASSVGSQGTEAFF

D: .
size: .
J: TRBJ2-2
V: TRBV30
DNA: TGTGCCGCCTATGGGTTCGGGTTCGGCGGGGAGCTGTTTTTT
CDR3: CAAYGFGFGGELFF

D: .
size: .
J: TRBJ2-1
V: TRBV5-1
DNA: TGCGCCAGCAGCATCGGCTCCCCGGCGACACCGTTCTTC
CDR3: CASSIGSPATPFF

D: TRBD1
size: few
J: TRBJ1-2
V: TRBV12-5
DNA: TGTGCTAGTGGTTTGACAGGGGACGGCTACACCTTC
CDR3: CASGLTGDGYTF

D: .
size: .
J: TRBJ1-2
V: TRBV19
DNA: TGTGCCAGTAGTCCTTCGGGACGGCCCTATGGCTACACCTTC
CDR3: CASSPSGRPYGYTF

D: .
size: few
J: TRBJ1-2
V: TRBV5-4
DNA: TGTGCCAGCAGCTCCCTTACACCACCCCAGGACGAGAACTATGGCTACACCTTC
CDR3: CASSSLTPPQDENYGYTF

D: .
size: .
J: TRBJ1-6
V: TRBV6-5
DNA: TGTGCCAGCAGCAGGGTTCTTGGTAATTCACCCCTCCACTTT
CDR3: CASSRVLGNSPLHF

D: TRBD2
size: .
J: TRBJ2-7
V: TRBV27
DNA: TGTGCCAGCAGTTTATCGTTCGGCGGGAGAATCGAGCAGTACTTC
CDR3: CASSLSFGGRIEQYF

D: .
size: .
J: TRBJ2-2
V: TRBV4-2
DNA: TGTGCCAGCAGCCAAGTCAGCGGGGAGCTGTTTTTT
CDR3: CASSQVSGELFF

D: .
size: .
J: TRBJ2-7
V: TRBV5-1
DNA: TGCGCCAGCAGCTACGGGGGTAAACTCCTTTACGAGCAGTACTTC
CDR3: CASSYGGKLLYEQYF

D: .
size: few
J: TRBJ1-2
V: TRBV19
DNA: TGTGCCAGTAGTAGGACAGTGGGGGGCTACACCTTC
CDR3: CASSRTVGGYTF

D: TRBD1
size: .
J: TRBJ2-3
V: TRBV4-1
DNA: TGCGCCAGCAGCCAACTGAGGACAGGGTGGGACCAAAGCACAGATACGCAGTATTTT
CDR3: CASSQLRTGWDQSTDTQYF

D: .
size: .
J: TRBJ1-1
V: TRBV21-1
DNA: TGTGCCAGCAGCAAGCGATACACGCACACTGAAGCTTTCTTT
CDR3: CASSKRYTHTEAFF

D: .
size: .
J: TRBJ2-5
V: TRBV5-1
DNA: TGCGCCAGCAGCTTGGACGGCAGGGCCCAAGAGACCCAGTACTTC
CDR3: CASSLDGRAQETQYF

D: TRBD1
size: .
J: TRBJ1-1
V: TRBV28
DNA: TGTGCCAGCAGGACAGGGCTCACTGAAGCTTTCTTT
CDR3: CASRTGLTEAFF

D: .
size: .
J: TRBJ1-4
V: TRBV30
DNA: TGTGCCTGGAGCCGGCCCCCGGGACTCCCGAATGAAAAACTGTTTTTT
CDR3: CAWSRPPGLPNEKLFF

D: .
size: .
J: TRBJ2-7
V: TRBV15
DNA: TGTGCCACCAGCAGGGCCCGGAGGACGGGAGCCTACGAGCAGTACTTC
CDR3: CATSRARRTGAYEQYF

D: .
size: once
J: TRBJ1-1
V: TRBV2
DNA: TGTGCCAGCAGTACCAAACTGAACACTGAAGCTTTCTTT
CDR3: CASSTKLNTEAFF

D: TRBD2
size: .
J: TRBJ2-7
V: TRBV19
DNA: TGTGCCAGTAGTAACGGACTAGCGGGATCTCTCGAGCAGTACTTC
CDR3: CASSNGLAGSLEQYF

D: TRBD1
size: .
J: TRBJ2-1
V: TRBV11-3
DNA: TGTGCCAGCAGCTTTGACAGGGTCTCCTCTGAGCAGTTCTTC
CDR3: CASSFDRVSSEQFF

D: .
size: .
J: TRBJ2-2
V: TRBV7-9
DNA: TGTGCCAGCAGGCCCCAGATATCTGCCGGGGAGCTGTTTTTT
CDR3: CASRPQISAGELFF

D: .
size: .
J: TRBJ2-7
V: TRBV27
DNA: TGTGCCAGCAGCCCCTCGGGGCAAACCTACGAGCAGTACTTC
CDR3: CASSPSGQTYEQYF

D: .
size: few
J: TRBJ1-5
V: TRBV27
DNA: TGTGCCAGCAAAGGAATTAATCAGCCCCAGCATTTT
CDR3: CASKGINQPQHF

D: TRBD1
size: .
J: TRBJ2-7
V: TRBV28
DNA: TGTGCCAGCAGGCCGCAGGGGGTCCACGAGCAGTACTTC
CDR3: CASRPQGVHEQYF

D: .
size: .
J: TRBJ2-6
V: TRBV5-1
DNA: TGCGCCAGCAGCTTGATTATCTCTGGGGCCAACGTCCTGACTTTC
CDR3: CASSLIISGANVLTF

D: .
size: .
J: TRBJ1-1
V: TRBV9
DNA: TGTGCCAGCAGCGAGGGGCCCCCTGGCACTGAAGCTTTCTTT
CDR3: CASSEGPPGTEAFF

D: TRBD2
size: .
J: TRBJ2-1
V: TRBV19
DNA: TGTGCCAGTATCCCCCGGGGTGCGGGAGGGGGGGGTGAGCAGTTCTTC
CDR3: CASIPRGAGGGGEQFF

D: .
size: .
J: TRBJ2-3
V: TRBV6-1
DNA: TGTGCCAGCAGTGAAACGCTAGGGCGCCTAACGCAGTATTTT
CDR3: CASSETLGRLTQYF

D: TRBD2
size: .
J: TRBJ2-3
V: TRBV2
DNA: TGTGCCAGCGGGACTAGAACAGATACGCAGTATTTT
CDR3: CASGTRTDTQYF

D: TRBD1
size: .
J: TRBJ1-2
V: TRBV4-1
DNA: TGCGCCAGCAGCCAAACTTATGCCGGGACAGGGGCCTATGGCTACACCTTC
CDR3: CASSQTYAGTGAYGYTF

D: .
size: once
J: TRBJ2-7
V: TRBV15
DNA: TGTGCCACCAGCAAGGGACGGGTCTACGAGCAGTACTTC
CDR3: CATSKGRVYEQYF

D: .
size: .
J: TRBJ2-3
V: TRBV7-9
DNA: TGTGCCAGCAGCCGGGGACAATTTCCCACAGATACGCAGTATTTT
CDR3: CASSRGQFPTDTQYF